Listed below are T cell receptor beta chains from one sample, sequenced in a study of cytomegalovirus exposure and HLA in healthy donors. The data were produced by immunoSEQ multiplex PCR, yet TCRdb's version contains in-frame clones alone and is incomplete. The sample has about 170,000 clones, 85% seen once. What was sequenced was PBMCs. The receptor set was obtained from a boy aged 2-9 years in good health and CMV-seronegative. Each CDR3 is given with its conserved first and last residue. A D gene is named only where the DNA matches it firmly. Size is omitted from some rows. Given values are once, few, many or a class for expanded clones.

CDR3aa: CASSLDPGGYEQYF; CDR3nt: TGCGCCAGCAGTCTCGATCCAGGGGGCTACGAGCAGTACTTC; len: 14; d_gene: TRBD1; abundance: .; j_gene: TRBJ2-7; v_gene: TRBV10-2
CDR3aa: CASSGQGGTEAFF; CDR3nt: TGTGCCAGCAGTGGACAGGGTGGCACTGAAGCTTTCTTT; len: 13; d_gene: TRBD1; abundance: .; j_gene: TRBJ1-1; v_gene: TRBV2
CDR3aa: CAISESGWGGETQYF; CDR3nt: TGTGCCATCAGTGAGTCCGGCTGGGGGGGGGAGACCCAGTACTTC; len: 15; d_gene: TRBD2; abundance: .; j_gene: TRBJ2-5; v_gene: TRBV10-3
CDR3aa: CAAVGRAYNSPLHF; CDR3nt: TGTGCCGCCGTTGGCAGGGCCTATAATTCACCCCTCCACTTT; len: 14; d_gene: .; abundance: .; j_gene: TRBJ1-6; v_gene: TRBV2
CDR3aa: CASSPGWRAEAFF; CDR3nt: TGTGCCAGTAGTCCGGGGTGGAGGGCTGAAGCTTTCTTT; len: 13; d_gene: .; abundance: .; j_gene: TRBJ1-1; v_gene: TRBV19
CDR3aa: CASSQGVGLAGGEQFF; CDR3nt: TGTGCCAGCAGCCAAGGGGTCGGACTAGCTGGTGGTGAGCAGTTCTTC; len: 16; d_gene: TRBD2; abundance: .; j_gene: TRBJ2-1; v_gene: TRBV14
CDR3aa: CASSYSGNQPQHF; CDR3nt: TGTGCCAGCAGTTATTCAGGGAATCAGCCCCAGCATTTT; len: 13; d_gene: .; abundance: once; j_gene: TRBJ1-5; v_gene: TRBV28
CDR3aa: CASSLASSGGITQYF; CDR3nt: TGTGCCAGCAGCTTAGCGTCTAGCGGGGGCATCACGCAGTATTTT; len: 15; d_gene: TRBD2; abundance: few; j_gene: TRBJ2-3; v_gene: TRBV11-2
CDR3aa: CASSDARTGGNSPLHF; CDR3nt: TGTGCCAGCAGTGATGCGAGGACAGGGGGGAATTCACCCCTCCACTTT; len: 16; d_gene: TRBD1; abundance: .; j_gene: TRBJ1-6; v_gene: TRBV25-1
CDR3aa: CASSPRDSLSYEQYF; CDR3nt: TGCGCCAGCAGCCCCAGGGACAGCCTTTCCTACGAGCAGTACTTC; len: 15; d_gene: TRBD1; abundance: .; j_gene: TRBJ2-7; v_gene: TRBV5-1
CDR3aa: CASSPGAGGYTF; CDR3nt: TGTGCCAGCAGCCCTGGAGCGGGCGGCTACACCTTC; len: 12; d_gene: .; abundance: .; j_gene: TRBJ1-2; v_gene: TRBV7-3
CDR3aa: CASSGTGTGNGKLFF; CDR3nt: TGTGCCAGCAGTGGGACCGGGACAGGGAATGGAAAACTGTTTTTT; len: 15; d_gene: TRBD1; abundance: .; j_gene: TRBJ1-4; v_gene: TRBV2
CDR3aa: CASSLGVLIGVPGANVLTF; CDR3nt: TGTGCCAGCAGCTTGGGGGTCCTGATCGGGGTACCTGGGGCCAACGTCCTGACTTTC; len: 19; d_gene: .; abundance: .; j_gene: TRBJ2-6; v_gene: TRBV5-6
CDR3aa: CASSFFLVPGHRINYGYTF; CDR3nt: TGTGCCAGCAGCTTTTTTCTTGTGCCGGGACACCGGATAAACTATGGCTACACCTTC; len: 19; d_gene: .; abundance: .; j_gene: TRBJ1-2; v_gene: TRBV7-8
CDR3aa: CASSSLRGGSIQYF; CDR3nt: TGTGCCAGCAGCTCCTTGCGGGGGGGCAGCATTCAGTACTTC; len: 14; d_gene: TRBD2; abundance: .; j_gene: TRBJ2-4; v_gene: TRBV11-2
CDR3aa: CASMGLAGSNEQFF; CDR3nt: TGTGCCAGCATGGGACTAGCGGGTTCAAATGAGCAGTTCTTC; len: 14; d_gene: TRBD2; abundance: .; j_gene: TRBJ2-1; v_gene: TRBV2
CDR3aa: CASSPGGGTGELFF; CDR3nt: TGTGCCAGCTCACCAGGCGGGGGCACCGGGGAGCTGTTTTTT; len: 14; d_gene: TRBD2; abundance: .; j_gene: TRBJ2-2; v_gene: TRBV18
CDR3aa: CASSKTPPGQLNTGELFF; CDR3nt: TGTGCCAGCAGCAAAACTCCCCCGGGACAGCTCAACACCGGGGAGCTGTTTTTT; len: 18; d_gene: .; abundance: .; j_gene: TRBJ2-2; v_gene: TRBV21-1
CDR3aa: CASSYSGQSNQPQHF; CDR3nt: TGTGCCAGCAGTTACTCGGGACAGTCCAATCAGCCCCAGCATTTT; len: 15; d_gene: TRBD1; abundance: few; j_gene: TRBJ1-5; v_gene: TRBV6-5
CDR3aa: CASSYTPLAGYTGELFF; CDR3nt: TGTGCCAGCAGCTACACCCCGTTAGCGGGATACACCGGGGAGCTGTTTTTT; len: 17; d_gene: TRBD2; abundance: .; j_gene: TRBJ2-2; v_gene: TRBV28
CDR3aa: CASSFRRSGSGTDTQYF; CDR3nt: TGTGCCAGCAGTTTTCGCCGAAGCGGGAGTGGCACAGATACGCAGTATTTT; len: 17; d_gene: TRBD2; abundance: .; j_gene: TRBJ2-3; v_gene: TRBV28
CDR3aa: CASSQDNSAGPDGYTF; CDR3nt: TGTGCCAGCAGCCAAGATAACTCAGCGGGTCCGGACGGCTACACCTTC; len: 16; d_gene: .; abundance: .; j_gene: TRBJ1-2; v_gene: TRBV14
CDR3aa: CASSLGTGVIHNEQFF; CDR3nt: TGTGCCAGCAGCTTGGGGACAGGCGTTATCCACAATGAGCAGTTCTTC; len: 16; d_gene: TRBD1; abundance: .; j_gene: TRBJ2-1; v_gene: TRBV5-5
CDR3aa: CAWAREGTGELFF; CDR3nt: TGTGCCTGGGCCAGGGAAGGAACCGGGGAGCTGTTTTTT; len: 13; d_gene: .; abundance: .; j_gene: TRBJ2-2; v_gene: TRBV30
CDR3aa: CASSQVPPGQGMNSPLHF; CDR3nt: TGCGCCAGCAGCCAAGTTCCCCCCGGACAGGGGATGAATTCACCCCTCCACTTT; len: 18; d_gene: TRBD1; abundance: .; j_gene: TRBJ1-6; v_gene: TRBV4-1
CDR3aa: CASSSGTSGSYEQYF; CDR3nt: TGCGCCAGCAGCTCCGGGACTAGCGGGAGTTACGAGCAGTACTTC; len: 15; d_gene: TRBD2; abundance: .; j_gene: TRBJ2-7; v_gene: TRBV5-1
CDR3aa: CSAGYEQYF; CDR3nt: TGCAGTGCCGGGTACGAGCAGTACTTC; len: 9; d_gene: .; abundance: .; j_gene: TRBJ2-7; v_gene: TRBV20-1
CDR3aa: CASSFRVVETQYF; CDR3nt: TGTGCCAGCAGCTTCAGGGTTGTGGAGACCCAGTACTTC; len: 13; d_gene: .; abundance: .; j_gene: TRBJ2-5; v_gene: TRBV5-6
CDR3aa: CASSQPGQTYSGANVLTF; CDR3nt: TGTGCCAGCAGCCAACCGGGACAGACTTACTCTGGGGCCAACGTCCTGACTTTC; len: 18; d_gene: TRBD1; abundance: .; j_gene: TRBJ2-6; v_gene: TRBV4-2
CDR3aa: CASRMTGFNEKLFF; CDR3nt: TGTGCCAGCAGGATGACAGGGTTTAATGAAAAACTGTTTTTT; len: 14; d_gene: TRBD1; abundance: .; j_gene: TRBJ1-4; v_gene: TRBV9
CDR3aa: CASSGIAGGRNEQFF; CDR3nt: TGTGCCAGCAGCGGGATAGCGGGAGGCCGAAATGAGCAGTTCTTC; len: 15; d_gene: TRBD2; abundance: once; j_gene: TRBJ2-1; v_gene: TRBV2
CDR3aa: CASEEAFF; CDR3nt: TGTGCCAGTGAAGAGGCTTTCTTT; len: 8; d_gene: .; abundance: .; j_gene: TRBJ1-1; v_gene: TRBV2
CDR3aa: CASSEAGGTGPQYF; CDR3nt: TGTGCCAGCAGTGAGGCGGGCGGGACCGGCCCCCAGTACTTC; len: 14; d_gene: .; abundance: once; j_gene: TRBJ2-5; v_gene: TRBV6-4
CDR3aa: CASSQPIAVDSYEQYF; CDR3nt: TGCGCCAGCAGCCAACCGATAGCGGTCGACTCCTACGAGCAGTACTTC; len: 16; d_gene: .; abundance: once; j_gene: TRBJ2-7; v_gene: TRBV4-1
CDR3aa: CAIGGDRGLETQYF; CDR3nt: TGTGCCATCGGGGGAGACAGGGGGCTCGAGACCCAGTACTTC; len: 14; d_gene: TRBD1; abundance: .; j_gene: TRBJ2-5; v_gene: TRBV10-3
CDR3aa: CAWSGRGLAGFYEQYF; CDR3nt: TGTGCCTGGAGTGGCAGGGGACTAGCGGGATTCTACGAGCAGTACTTC; len: 16; d_gene: TRBD2; abundance: .; j_gene: TRBJ2-7; v_gene: TRBV30
CDR3aa: CASSVRLAGYNEQFF; CDR3nt: TGTGCCAGCAGCGTACGACTAGCGGGGTACAATGAGCAGTTCTTC; len: 15; d_gene: TRBD2; abundance: .; j_gene: TRBJ2-1; v_gene: TRBV9